The 20 T cell receptor beta chains given below trace back to one sample, sequenced in a study of shared clonotypes between healthy human individuals. The method was immunoSEQ multiplex PCR; TCRdb's version includes in-frame clones alone and lacks a portion of them. The sample includes roughly 2.4 million clones, under 97% of them seen just once. The source material was naive CD4+ T cells sorted from blood. Described subset: CD45RA+ positively selected. The receptors come from a young man in good health.

This chain joins TRBV4-1 and TRBJ2-4; no clear D gene. Trimming cost V 0 bases and J 0 bases, with 12 bases left between them. The length of the CDR3 is 17 residues. Germline assignment: CDR1 MGHRA and CDR2 YSYEKL. CDR3 protein: CASSQDLRKLAKNIQYF. The CDR3 DNA reads as TGCGCCAGCAGCCAAGATCTGCGGAAGTTAGCCAAAAACATTCAGTACTTC.

This clone showed up just once. The CDR3 sequence is CASSEMSRQYQETQYF. The DNA for the CDR3 is TGTGCCAGCAGTGAAATGTCACGGCAGTACCAAGAGACCCAGTACTTC. The genes are TRBV6-1 and TRBJ2-5; unclear D gene. CDR3 length: 16 residues. Trimming removed 2 bases at V and 0 bases at J, with 13 bases between. Looked up from germline, CDR1 is MNHNS and CDR2 is SASEGT.

A few counts support this clone. The chain is built from TRBV5-1 and TRBJ1-2, with TRBD1 matching 8 bases. After removal of 0 bases from V and 2 bases from J, the junction contained 0 bases not matched to a gene. The CDR3 length is 14 residues. Germline-derived CDR1 and CDR2 are SGHRS and YFSETQ. CDR3: CASSLGDRNYGYTF. The DNA for the CDR3 is TGCGCCAGCAGCTTGGGGGACAGGAACTATGGCTACACCTTC.

The gene calls are TRBV10-1 and TRBJ2-7, with D possibly called TRBD1 or TRBD2 (5 bases each). Germline V gene lookup returns CDR1 WNHNN and CDR2 SYGVQD (reference sequence). Trimming took 0 bases from V and 6 from J, leaving 12 bases between them. The CDR3 is made up of 14 amino acids. CDR3 sequence reads: CASSESNSGAEQYF. CDR3 DNA sequence: TGCGCCAGCAGTGAGTCGAATTCCGGGGCCGAGCAGTACTTC.

V and J are TRBV18 and TRBJ1-3; 7 bases map to TRBD1. The CDR3 contains 14 residues. CDR1 and CDR2 from the germline V gene are KGHSH and LQKENI. J lost 4 bases, V lost 3 bases, and 3 bases had no gene match. CDR3 residues: CASSPGTAGNTIYF. In nucleotides, the CDR3 is TGTGCCAGCTCACCCGGGACAGCCGGAAACACCATATATTTT.

The rearrangement joins TRBV7-6 to TRBJ2-7; 10 positions match TRBD1. Trimming took 1 base from V and 2 from J; bases not matched to a gene: 5. This CDR3 comprises 16 residues. CDR1 and CDR2 (germline): SGHVS, FNYEAQ. The CDR3 sequence is CASSLVSGTGAYEQYF. The CDR3 coding sequence is TGTGCCAGCAGCTTAGTATCCGGGACAGGGGCCTACGAGCAGTACTTC. Full variable domain (remainder filled in from reference TRBV7-6 and TRBJ2-7): GAGVSQSPRYKVTKRGQDVALRCDPISGHVSLYWYRQALGQGPEFLTYFNYEAQQDKSGLPNDRFSAERPEGSISTLTIQRTEQRDSAMYRCASSLVSGTGAYEQYFGPGTRLTVT.

A note on this clone: Other DNA sequences in the same sample also yield this CDR3. CDR3 sequence: CASSGGGSNYGYTF. As DNA, the CDR3 is TGCGCCAGCAGCGGAGGAGGGTCCAACTATGGCTACACCTTC. The V call is TRBV5-1, the J call TRBJ1-2; D is unclear. The CDR3 consists of 14 residues. Germline CDR1 SGHRS, CDR2 YFSETQ. The V gene lost 4 bases and the J gene lost 2 bases, with 12 bases spanning the gap.

This sequence joins TRBV5-4 and TRBJ2-1, with 9 bases lining up with TRBD2. In germline, CDR1 is SGHNT, CDR2 YYREEE (reference sequence). Unmatched junction bases numbered 2, after V lost 4 bases and J lost 0 bases. The CDR3 consists of 15 residues. The CDR3 region is CASSSSGSSYNEQFF. CDR3 coding DNA: TGTGCCAGCAGCAGTAGCGGGAGCTCCTACAATGAGCAGTTCTTC.

This chain uses TRBV7-9 with TRBJ1-4; D is undetermined. The V gene lost 1 base and the J gene lost 12 bases, with 9 bases spanning the gap. The CDR3 contains 12 residues. Germline loops: CDR1 SEHNR, CDR2 FQNEAQ (reference sequence). This CDR3 reads CASSLGGRELFF. The CDR3 DNA reads TGTGCCAGCAGCTTAGGAGGGCGAGAACTGTTTTTT.

The V call is TRBV11-2, the J call TRBJ2-3; TRBD1 agrees at 8 bases. Trimming removed 6 bases from V and 7 bases from J; junction bases left unmatched: 12. Germline CDR1 is SGHAT and CDR2 is FQNNGV. CDR3 size: 15 residues. The CDR3 region has the DNA TGTGCCAGCAGTCTAGGGACAGGAGGGGTAAATACGCAGTATTTT. Amino acids: CASSLGTGGVNTQYF. Complete variable domain (other parts from reference TRBV11-2 and TRBJ2-3): EAGVAQSPRYKIIEKRQSVAFWCNPISGHATLYWYQQILGQGPKLLIQFQNNGVVDDSQLPKDRFSAERLKGVDSTLKIQPAKLEDSAVYLCASSLGTGGVNTQYFGPGTRLTVL.

The V call is TRBV7-9, the J call TRBJ1-4; no firm D call. Germline V gene sequence: CDR1 SEHNR, CDR2 FQNEAQ (reference sequence). This CDR3 comprises 15 residues. Trimming pared 0 bases from V and 8 bases from J, leaving 13 bases between. CDR3 sequence: CASSLAWAEPEKLFF. The DNA of the CDR3 is TGTGCCAGCAGCTTAGCGTGGGCCGAGCCCGAAAAACTGTTTTTT.

The rearrangement uses TRBV23-1 and TRBJ1-2; D not resolved. TRBV23-1 is designated an ORF whose function remains uncertain. This CDR3 has 17 residues. Between the trimmed V and J ends, which lost 0 bases and 0 bases, there was a span of 14 bases. The CDR3 DNA reads TGCGCCAGCAGTCAATCGTTAGCATATTTAGCTAACTATGGCTACACCTTC. Amino acids: CASSQSLAYLANYGYTF.

The chain links TRBV2 to TRBJ1-6; the D gene is possibly TRBD1 (5 bases). The CDR3 runs 15 residues. The germline CDR1 and CDR2 sequences are SNHLY and FYNNEI. The germline V and J ends were trimmed by 6 bases and 5 bases, with 14 bases remaining between them. This chain's CDR3 is CASRRSGTDNSPLHF. In DNA form, the CDR3 reads TGTGCCAGCAGGAGATCCGGGACGGATAATTCACCCCTCCACTTT.

This rearrangement joins TRBV27 to TRBJ1-1; D is possibly TRBD1 (6 bases). Germline V gene lookup returns CDR1 MNHEY and CDR2 SMNVEV (reference sequence). The CDR3 loop spans 13 amino acids. Between the trimmed V and J ends, which lost 6 bases and 3 bases, there was a span of 11 bases. The CDR3 protein is CASRNRAHTEAFF. The CDR3 nucleotides are TGTGCCAGCAGGAACAGGGCGCACACTGAAGCTTTCTTT.

The chain couples TRBV19 to TRBJ1-6, with D possibly matching TRBD1 (5 bases). Looked up from germline, CDR1 is LNHDA and CDR2 is SQIVND (reference sequence). Trimming shortened V by 3 bases and J by 9 bases, and 21 bases separated the two germline ends. The CDR3 totals 17 residues. Here the CDR3 reads CASSIDGGRAVGSPLHF. DNA of the CDR3: TGTGCCAGTAGTATTGATGGGGGGAGAGCGGTGGGTTCACCCCTCCACTTT.

On this clone itself: Other DNA sequences in this sample translate to the same CDR3. V gene TRBV14 combines with J gene TRBJ2-3, with 7 bases aligning to TRBD2. The V segment lost 4 bases and the J segment 6 bases; nucleotides outside the gene matches: 1. Germline CDR1 is SGHDN and CDR2 is FVKESK. This CDR3 comprises 12 residues. The CDR3 DNA sequence: TGTGCCAGCAGCCCCGGGGGGGATACGCAGTATTTT. Translation gives CASSPGGDTQYF.

V is TRBV7-3 and J is TRBJ2-1; D is undetermined. CDR3 length: 14 amino acids. With 4 bases removed from V and 8 bases from J, the gap between germline ends came to 15 bases. Germline values: CDR1 SGHTA, CDR2 FQGTGA. CDR3 bases: TGTGCCAGCAGCTCCCGTGTGAAGGACGATGAGCAGTTCTTC. Translated, it gives CASSSRVKDDEQFF.

The chain couples TRBV25-1 to TRBJ1-2, with 8 bases fitting TRBD1. Germline CDR1 reads MGHDK; CDR2 reads SYGVNS. V trimming: 1 base; J trimming: 7 bases; junction bases outside the gene matches: 8. This CDR3 is built from 15 residues. The DNA for the CDR3 is TGTGCCAGCAGTGAATTTCCACAGGGGGAGGGTGGCTACACCTTC. This codes for CASSEFPQGEGGYTF.

This chain connects TRBV5-1 to TRBJ1-5; a weak D match, TRBD1 (5 bases). Germline loops: CDR1 SGHRS, CDR2 YFSETQ. The length of the CDR3 is 17 residues. CDR3 DNA: TGCGCGACCTTAATCCAGGGAGGAGGGATTAGCAATCAGCCCCAGCATTTT. It codes for CATLIQGGGISNQPQHF.

This chain joins TRBV5-4 and TRBJ1-6; a weak D match, TRBD1 (5 bases). This CDR3 spans 14 amino acids. Trimming pared 4 bases from V and 6 bases from J, leaving 11 bases between. Germline V gene lookup returns CDR1 SGHNT and CDR2 YYREEE (reference sequence). The CDR3 DNA reads as TGTGCCAGCAGCATCCGGGGCCGTAATTCACCCCTCCACTTT. Protein: CASSIRGRNSPLHF.